This section outlines one T cell receptor (beta chain) sequence together with its context. This clone was seen a single time. The antigen this receptor binds is unknown. Per-base quality was not reported, and no clone a single base away is much larger than it. These data belong to a study of chemoradiotherapy in HPV16-positive cancers (dated by TCRdb to the early 2020s). Broadly, across the study: Using functional T-cell assays on cells from a couple of HPV16-positive patients, the researchers defined candidate HPV-specific T-cell clones and common TCR motifs. Next, the candidate HPV-specific TCRs and motifs were followed in TCR repertoires from under 95 patients with HPV-related cancers. The study set out to ask whether T-cell immunity against the HPV oncoproteins E6 and E7 changes over the course of chemoradiotherapy and whether that immunity affects survival.

Repertoires were sampled repeatedly over the course of chemoradiotherapy, so clonal expansion could be followed in the tumor microenvironment. Inclusive of the bounding cysteine and phenylalanine, the CDR3 is 13 residues long. The kept DNA is CDR3 alone, 39 bases in frame from the first base. Reading the germline V gene gives CDR1 SQVTM and CDR2 ANQGSEA. The germline ends are 9 bases apart after V is trimmed by 4 bases and J by 0 bases. Beyond this particular receptor, the publication reports: Among HPV16-positive patients, expansion of HPV-responsive T cells during chemoradiotherapy was associated with better recurrence-free survival. The functional definition of HPV-specific T cells was derived from only a couple of HPV16-positive patients, and the survival association was reported for HPV16-positive patients. Expansion of candidate HPV-specific clones and E7-related TCR motifs was observed in the tumor microenvironment during treatment, whereas no such expansion was observed for non-HPV-specific T cells.

Library generation was performed with the immunoSEQ multiplex PCR assay. TCRdb took this table from immuneACCESS and kept in-frame rearrangements with V and J called. Such tables lack part of the clones; where checked against another copy, unresolved V genes explain under half of the gap, and the rest is unexplained. The sample has 20,000 to 25,000 clones on record, around nine tenths of them singletons. The ten largest clones capture 4.5% to 7% of the sample. The TCR sequence derives from a human donor with HPV-associated anogenital cancer. This chain joins TRBV29-1 to TRBJ1-1, with the D gene not clear enough to name. The starting material was blood, obtained from a patient who underwent chemoradiotherapy. The DNA is TGCAGCGTTGTGCCTCAATTGAACACTGAAGCTTTCTTT. Its amino acids are CSVVPQLNTEAFF. Beyond the CDR3, the reference TRBV29-1 and TRBJ1-1 genes provide the residues; the full variable domain reads: SAVISQKPSRDICQRGTSLTIQCQVDSQVTMMFWYRQQPGQSLTLIATANQGSEATYESGFVIDKFPISRPNLTFSTLTVSNMSPEDSSIYLCSVVPQLNTEAFFGQGTRLTVV.